Given below is one TCR beta chain in context. Its antigen is unknown. This sample was taken from a study of identical twins. General observations from the study: The authors drew conclusions from cross-sectional statistical analysis rather than following the same donors.

cDNA carried unique molecular identifiers, and a universal primer site was added by template switching. TCRdb re-called the 5' RACE reads through MiXCR, storing one row per CDR3 protein. Among approximately 240,000 distinct CDR3 sequences listed, 11% to 15% were seen once. This CDR3 is 16 amino acids long. From germline, CDR1 is SGHVS and CDR2 FQNEAQ. Trimming stripped 3 bases from V and 6 bases from J, with 18 bases between. The material sequenced was memory (CD45RO+) T cells sorted from blood. The origin of this receptor is a woman younger than 30 in good health. The rearrangement joins TRBV7-8 to TRBJ2-1, with D perhaps being TRBD1 or TRBD2 (5 bases each). The CDR3 is CASSFRPGPTVNEQFF. As DNA, the CDR3 is TGTGCCAGCAGCTTTCGACCGGGACCGACTGTCAATGAGCAGTTCTTC.